This T cell receptor (beta chain) derives from a study of T-cell memory formation after mild COVID-19. Across the whole study: TCR clusters largely stayed donor specific.

Using its own MiXCR run on the 5' RACE reads, TCRdb lists one record per CDR3 protein. The table has 350,000 to 400,000 distinct CDR3 sequences, around a fifth seen once. Between the trimmed V and J ends, which lost 5 bases and 7 bases, there was a span of 18 bases. The CDR3 spans 15 residues. Germline values: CDR1 SGHTA, CDR2 FQGNSA. Study outcomes and limitations: A subset of responding clones appeared in pre-infection memory, suggesting cross-reactive memory joined. Among contracting clones, CD4+ were mainly CM/EM and CD8+ enriched in EMRA.

Worth noting for this clonotype: No antigen is known for it.

The sequence was obtained from an adult woman who had mild COVID-19 (a few samples of this study predate the infection). Cell type and time point are not known. The genes are TRBV7-2 and TRBJ1-5; D is possibly TRBD1 (6 bases). Sequenced material: PBMCs or a T cell subset sorted from them (not recorded which). The CDR3 region is CASSERWGAGQPQHF. DNA for the CDR3: TGTGCCAGCAGCGAAAGATGGGGGGCGGGGCAGCCCCAGCATTTT.